The rows below give T cell receptor beta chains drawn from one sample of a study of OX40 agonist ivuxolimab in advanced cancers. Here immunoSEQ multiplex PCR was the method, and the copy in TCRdb shows in-frame clones only, minus some. The top ten hold around 0.16% of the sample, which has about 100,000 clones, about 91% seen once. The sample here was CD4+ or CD8+ T cells sorted from blood, taken in a trial of the OX40 agonist ivuxolimab. The receptors were sampled from an adult with an advanced solid tumor such as melanoma, head and neck, liver or kidney cancer. Each CDR3 is given with its conserved first and last residue. Clone size is shown for a subset of rows, as once, few, many or a class of expanded clone.

clone_size: .; v_call: TRBV2; cdr3_length: 15; cdr3_aa: CASSEEFGGTGELFF
clone_size: .; v_call: TRBV6-4; cdr3_length: 17; cdr3_aa: CASTYGIAGSGANVLTF
clone_size: .; v_call: TRBV7-9; cdr3_length: 11; cdr3_aa: CASSLSWTVVF
clone_size: once; v_call: TRBV6-1; cdr3_length: 14; cdr3_aa: CASSDEGWGYGYTF
clone_size: .; v_call: TRBV28; cdr3_length: 16; cdr3_aa: CASSLLLGSAQETQYF
clone_size: .; v_call: TRBV29-1; cdr3_length: 12; cdr3_aa: CSATLTGNTIYF
clone_size: .; v_call: TRBV28; cdr3_length: 13; cdr3_aa: CASSFPPNYGYTF
clone_size: .; v_call: TRBV6-6; cdr3_length: 15; cdr3_aa: CASSYGGDLQRGYTF
clone_size: .; v_call: TRBV5-6; cdr3_length: 14; cdr3_aa: CASSLAGYGGELFF
clone_size: .; v_call: TRBV10-3; cdr3_length: 16; cdr3_aa: CAISVSAGGRLNEQFF
clone_size: .; v_call: TRBV6-6; cdr3_length: 16; cdr3_aa: CASSYPGLAGVYEQYF